The present entry profiles one T cell receptor beta chain with its context. Its antigen specificity is not known. Base quality data are lacking; no much larger clone is found one base away. To prepare the library, the immunoSEQ multiplex PCR assay was applied. For the multiplex PCR, a mixture combining 60 forward primers for TCR Vbeta segments and 13 reverse primers for TCR Jbeta segments was used. The CDR3 region of rearranged TCR beta genes was amplified from genomic DNA with a multiplex PCR assay. Amplified TCR beta libraries were sequenced as 87-base-pair reads on the Illumina HiSeq System. On the study's bioinformatics: Across the 700 or so repertoires, a later analysis counted approximately 83 million unique TCR beta chains, roughly 11 million of which were shared by at least two donors. A nearest-neighbor algorithm error-corrected the raw reads and collapsed the reads into unique sequences, merging closely related sequences to remove PCR and sequencing errors. CDR3 sequences were aligned to IMGT reference sequences to assign V, D and J gene segments. For a sequence to be retained, at least a six-nucleotide match to both a V gene segment and a J gene segment was required. Rearrangements were classified as productive when the CDR3 lacked stop codons and remained in frame with V and J, and all other rearrangements were classified as non-productive. Following IMGT convention, CDR3 was defined as the stretch from the second conserved V-encoded cysteine to the conserved J-encoded phenylalanine. The earlier analysis of 587 of the donors excluded sequences that lacked an unambiguous match to a single V gene segment. In an earlier analysis of 500 to 750 of the donors, V segments were called functional above 56.7% productive rearrangements and were called segregating when the between-donor standard deviation exceeded 5%. To diagnose cytomegalovirus status from the catalog of TCR beta chain sequences, a statistical classification framework was built. In a later analysis, TCR nucleotide sequences were compared against IMGT/GENE-DB human TR gene sequences so that V and J genes could be assigned. The TCRdist pipeline was used in a later analysis to assign CDR3 sequences and most-parsimonious VDJ recombination scenarios. In a later analysis, each TCR beta chain was defined by its CDR3 amino acid sequence together with its V-gene family, and reads without a unique V-gene family were excluded. To address suspected cross-contamination and a sequencing artifact, a later analysis removed 592 highly shared, low-generation-probability nucleotide sequences. For each public chain, a later analysis derived a clonal expansion index from normalized ranks of inferred template counts within each repertoire. In a later analysis, generation probabilities were computed using a VDJ recombination model fitted to out-of-frame rearrangements, and the results were checked against IGoR. In a later analysis, TCR-TCR, TCR-HLA and TCR-CMV co-occurrence was scored with hypergeometric tests, and a repertoire-size bias correction was applied to TCR pairs. To estimate false discovery rates, a later analysis permuted the HLA or CMV assignments 20 times. In a later analysis, co-occurring TCRs were grouped with DBSCAN, and TCRdist sequence similarity was added when clustering was performed within HLA-allele-positive subsets. Co-occurrence clustering excluded repertoires with fewer than 30,000 or more than 120,000 public chains, plus five with anomalous nucleotide sharing. Not all clones reach the TCRdb copy of this immuneACCESS table, which keeps in-frame sequences only. Checked studies attribute under half of the gap to unresolved V genes and leave the rest unexplained. V, J and clone size are those of that table, while D and trimming were read from the DNA. This sample is represented by roughly 120,000 clones; around 77% of them were singletons. The ten largest clones represent around 16% of the sample.

This sample was taken from a study of cytomegalovirus exposure and HLA in healthy donors (dated by TCRdb to about 2017). Notes on the research overall: An earlier analysis of about 560 of the donors reported 250 to 350 Gb of sequence data and approximately 120 million unique TCR beta sequences obtained from about 200 million T cells. Donor age, sex, ethnicity and CMV serostatus were compiled alongside the repertoire data. A later genetic analysis took genome-wide SNP genotypes for about 55% of the 666 donors and used that subset as a discovery cohort. Five DR-DQ haplotypes were handled as single units for association and clustering, since linkage in the cohort was strong. Besides the first cohort of 666 subjects, a separate validation cohort made up of over 100 different subjects was used. The number of typed donors differed by locus: roughly 629-640 for A, B, C, DRB1 and DQB1; 522 for DQA1; around 580 for DPA1; and some 470 for DPB1. The study aimed to test whether cataloging public T cell receptors could reveal signatures of past pathogen exposure. An earlier analysis of roughly 600 of the donors used high-throughput TCR beta sequencing to judge whether each TCR beta V gene segment behaved as functional or pseudogenic. Around 320 gigabases of sequencing data and approximately 85 million unique TCR sequences were included in an early release covering under 650 HLA-typed donors. All discovery cohort repertoires had been generated using a single sequencing platform. Rather than using new phenotypic data, the later analysis identified candidate immune exposures from TCR beta sequences and from how often those sequences occurred across donors. On average, around 230,000 unique TCR beta nucleotide sequences were sequenced per donor among a few hundred genotyped donors of the cohort, with roughly 18% of those sequences being non-productive. Class I and class II HLA loci were covered by the typing at four-digit resolution. To predict cytomegalovirus infection status, the study brought together high-throughput TCR immunosequencing, statistical association of individual TCRs with disease status, and machine learning. The genetic ancestry cluster associated with self-reported Caucasian donors included 65% to 90% of the roughly 380 genotyped donors. Using immunosequencing, the study profiled T cell repertoires from about 650 subjects and related those repertoires to cytomegalovirus serostatus. A later analysis re-analyzed previously published TCR beta repertoires from 666 donors and added high-resolution HLA genotyping to study TCR occurrence patterns. Summary of the overall study and its limitations: Most TCR sequences were observed very rarely across donors, whereas some public TCRs were present in many individuals. Three of the identified cytomegalovirus-associated TCR beta chains were confirmed in vitro to be specific for cytomegalovirus antigens. The cohort was sequenced for TCR beta chains only, and without alpha or paired-chain data the features that could be detected were limited. The study listed approximately 150 TCR beta chains as associated with cytomegalovirus. It was suggested by the authors that the approach could potentially be generalized to other disease states and immunological phenotypes. Broadly in line with IMGT annotations, most TCR beta V segments showed up in productive rearrangements about 90% or about 30% of the time in an earlier analysis of a few hundred of the donors. A further reported finding was that TCR beta sequences accurately predicted the HLA-A and HLA-B alleles for most subjects in the first cohort. A later analysis found that TCR association rates varied across HLA loci, with DRB1 alleles showing the most associated TCRs and HLA-C alleles the fewest. Some IMGT-functional V segments, including TRBV6-2 and TRBV6-3, could not be told apart with the 87-base-pair reads, so those segments were excluded. Because HLA typing was unavailable for some donors at each locus, only the typed subset was used in association tests. Linkage disequilibrium might explain the correlated functional status among segregating V segments, but an unknown experimental factor could not be ruled out. A later analysis reported that several top co-occurrence clusters appeared linked to parvovirus B19, influenza, CMV and Epstein-Barr virus. A cluster of highly shared sequence variants was judged likely to be a technical artifact of the sequencing pipeline. About 15 rarely observed V segments, including chromosome 9 orphons, were excluded from the earlier analysis of approximately 500 of the donors because counts were too low. V-gene and J-gene trimming of TCR beta chains was associated with a missense DCLRE1C variant in a later genetic analysis, and the association was replicated in an independent cohort. Most CMV-associated TCR beta chains appeared to be HLA-restricted in a later analysis, and the HLA associations seemed to be driven largely by CMV exposure. In both the original and validation cohorts, the classifier was reported to diagnose cytomegalovirus status with high specificity and sensitivity. In a later analysis, HLA-associated TCR beta chains showed more clonal expansion and lower generation probabilities than non-associated chains that were equally common. Strong co-occurrence of HLA alleles, especially DR and DQ, made assigning TCR associations to individual alleles difficult. Compared with the approximately 670-donor mean, donors in an Asian-associated ancestry cluster had fewer N-insertions in productive TCRs, according to a later genetic analysis. Presence/absence analyses assumed roughly uniform sequencing depth across donors, an assumption that may not hold. In a later analysis, 16,951 TCR beta sequences were associated with specific HLA alleles at a false discovery rate of 0.05. CMV serostatus was the only immune exposure information available for the cohort.

The germline V gene gives CDR1 as SGHVS and CDR2 as FNYEAQ. V has 5 bases trimmed and J has 3 bases trimmed; junction bases matching no gene number 6. Measured from the cysteine to the phenylalanine, the CDR3 is 15 residues long. The read is trimmed to its CDR3 DNA, 45 bases read in frame from base 1. In total, more than 500 healthy bone marrow donors made up the cohort. All cohort members were sampled while nominally healthy, although unrecorded immune exposures were likely present. The donor tested CMV seropositive and was one of the 289 seropositive cohort members. Every donor gave a peripheral blood sample, and the peripheral blood mononuclear cells from that sample were used for TCR beta sequencing. The Qiagen DNeasy Blood Extraction Kit was used to extract genomic DNA from the blood cell samples.

What was sequenced was PBMCs. This TCR derives from a man between 50 and 59 years old in good health and CMV-seropositive. In this chain, TRBV7-6 is recombined with TRBJ2-1, and 8 junction bases match TRBD2. The base sequence is TGTGCCAGCAGCCCGCTAGCGGGCGACTACAATGAGCAGTTCTTC. Its protein product is CASSPLAGDYNEQFF.